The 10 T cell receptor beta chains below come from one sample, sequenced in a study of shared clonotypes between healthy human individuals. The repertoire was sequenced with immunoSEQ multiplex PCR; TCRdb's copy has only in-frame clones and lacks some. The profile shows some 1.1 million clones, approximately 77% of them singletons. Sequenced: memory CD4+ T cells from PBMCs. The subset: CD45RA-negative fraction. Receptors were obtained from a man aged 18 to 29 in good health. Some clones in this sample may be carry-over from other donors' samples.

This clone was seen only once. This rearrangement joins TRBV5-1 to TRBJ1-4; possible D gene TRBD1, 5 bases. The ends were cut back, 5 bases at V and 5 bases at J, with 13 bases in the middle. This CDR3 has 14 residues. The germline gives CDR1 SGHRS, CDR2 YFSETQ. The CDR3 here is CASSGQGMNEKLFF. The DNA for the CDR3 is TGCGCCAGCAGTGGTCAGGGTATGAATGAAAAACTGTTTTTT.

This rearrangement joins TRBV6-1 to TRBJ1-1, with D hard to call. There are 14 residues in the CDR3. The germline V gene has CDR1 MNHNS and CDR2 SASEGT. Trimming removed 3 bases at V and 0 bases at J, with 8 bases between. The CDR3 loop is CASSDYSMNTEAFF. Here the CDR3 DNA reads TGTGCCAGCAGTGACTATAGTATGAACACTGAAGCTTTCTTT.

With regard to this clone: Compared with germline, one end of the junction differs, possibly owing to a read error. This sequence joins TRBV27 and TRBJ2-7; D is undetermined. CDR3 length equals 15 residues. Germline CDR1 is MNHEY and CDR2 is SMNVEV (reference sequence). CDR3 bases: TGTGCCAGCAGTATATCACGGATTCCAACCTACGAGCAGTACTTC. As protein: CASSISRIPTYEQYF.

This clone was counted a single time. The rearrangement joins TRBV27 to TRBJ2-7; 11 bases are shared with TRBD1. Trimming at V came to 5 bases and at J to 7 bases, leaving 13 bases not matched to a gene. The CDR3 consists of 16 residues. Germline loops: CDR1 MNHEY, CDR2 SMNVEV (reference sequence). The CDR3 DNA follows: TGTGCCAGCAGTCAATCCTTCGGACAGGGGGCGCTTGAGCAGTACTTC. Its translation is CASSQSFGQGALEQYF.

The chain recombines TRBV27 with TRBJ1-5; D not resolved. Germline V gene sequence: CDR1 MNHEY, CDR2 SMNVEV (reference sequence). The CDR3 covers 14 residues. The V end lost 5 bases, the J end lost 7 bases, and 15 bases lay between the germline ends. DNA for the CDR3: TGTGCCAGCAGTACAGACGGAACGGGGCAGCCCCAGCATTTT. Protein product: CASSTDGTGQPQHF.

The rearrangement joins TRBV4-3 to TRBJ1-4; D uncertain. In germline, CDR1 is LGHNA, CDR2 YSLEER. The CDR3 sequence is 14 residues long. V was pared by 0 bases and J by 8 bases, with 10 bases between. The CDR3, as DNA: TGCGCCAGCAGCCAAGATACGGTTCGCGAAAAACTGTTTTTT. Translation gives CASSQDTVREKLFF.

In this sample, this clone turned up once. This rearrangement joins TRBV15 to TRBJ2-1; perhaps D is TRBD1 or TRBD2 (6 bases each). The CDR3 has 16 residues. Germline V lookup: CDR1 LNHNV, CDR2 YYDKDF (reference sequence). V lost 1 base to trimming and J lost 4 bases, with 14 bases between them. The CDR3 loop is CATSRGRDTSYNEQFF. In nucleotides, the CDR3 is TGTGCCACCAGCAGAGGGCGGGACACATCTTACAATGAGCAGTTCTTC.

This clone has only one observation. DNA for the CDR3: TGCAGCGTTGTTCCAGCGGGAGAGTCAAATGAGCAGTTCTTC. It specifies CSVVPAGESNEQFF. J is TRBJ2-1 and V is TRBV29-1; 8 nucleotides match TRBD2. The V and J ends lost 4 bases and 7 bases, in that order; junction bases with no gene match: 9. CDR3 length: 14 amino acids. Germline assignment: CDR1 SQVTM and CDR2 ANQGSEA.

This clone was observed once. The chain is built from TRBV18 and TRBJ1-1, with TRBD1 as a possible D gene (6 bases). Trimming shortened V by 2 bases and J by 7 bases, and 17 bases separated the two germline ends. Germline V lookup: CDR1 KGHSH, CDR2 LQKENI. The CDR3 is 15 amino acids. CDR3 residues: CASSPTQGGGNEAFF. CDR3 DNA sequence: TGTGCCAGCTCACCAACACAGGGAGGGGGGAATGAAGCTTTCTTT.

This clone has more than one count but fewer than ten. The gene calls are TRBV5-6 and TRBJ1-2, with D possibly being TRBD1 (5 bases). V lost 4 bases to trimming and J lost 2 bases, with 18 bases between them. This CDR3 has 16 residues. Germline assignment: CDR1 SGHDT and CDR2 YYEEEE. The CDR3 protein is CASSVPGRGGNYGYTF. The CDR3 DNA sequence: TGTGCCAGCAGCGTCCCGGGACGGGGAGGGAACTATGGCTACACCTTC.